One and the same sample provided the 25 T cell receptor beta chains below, sequenced in a study of blood T cell repertoires in COVID-19. The data were produced by immunoSEQ multiplex PCR, yet TCRdb's version contains in-frame clones alone and is incomplete. The sample contains more than 110,000 clones, 75% to 85% of which appear only once. The specimen sequenced was peripheral blood. The source is a woman aged 80 or older with acute or convalescent COVID-19.

The chain combines TRBV20-1 with TRBJ2-3, with 8 bases aligning to TRBD2. Germline-derived CDR1 and CDR2 are DFQATT and SNEGSKA (reference sequence). The ends lost 3 bases at V and 2 bases at J; junction bases unmatched: 7. The CDR3 extends over 15 amino acids. The chain's CDR3 is CSASRREGLTDTQYF. Written as DNA, the CDR3 is TGCAGTGCTAGTCGCCGGGAGGGCCTCACAGATACGCAGTATTTT.

The chain employs TRBV4-1 and TRBJ2-3; TRBD2 aligns across 10 bases. Germline V gives CDR1 MGHRA, CDR2 YSYEKL. V was pared by 8 bases and J by 4 bases, with 9 bases of the junction left unmatched. This CDR3 is 15 amino acids long. CDR3 DNA: TGCGCCAGCGGCCGCAGCGGGGGGGCAGCAGATACGCAGTATTTT. Its protein product is CASGRSGGAADTQYF.

The chain links TRBV2 to TRBJ2-7; D remains unclear. Trimming left V 5 bases short and J 1 base short, with 18 bases between. The CDR3 is made up of 16 amino acids. The germline CDR1 and CDR2 sequences are SNHLY and FYNNEI. CDR3 sequence: CASSPPSSTGSYEQYF. Written as DNA, the CDR3 is TGTGCCAGCAGTCCCCCTTCTTCGACGGGTTCCTACGAGCAGTACTTC.

This clone came up once. The rearrangement uses TRBV4-1 and TRBJ1-6; 7 bases map to TRBD1. Looked up from germline, CDR1 is MGHRA and CDR2 is YSYEKL. There are 16 residues in the CDR3. V lost 1 base, J lost 4 bases, and 4 bases stayed unmatched. Here the CDR3 reads CASSQATGRYNSPLHF. CDR3 sequence (DNA): TGCGCCAGCAGCCAAGCGACAGGGCGATATAATTCACCCCTCCACTTT.

The chain recombines TRBV18 with TRBJ2-1; 12 positions agree with TRBD2. The CDR3 runs 19 residues. Germline CDR1 KGHSH, CDR2 LQKENI. V shed 0 bases and J 4 bases; nucleotides not matched to a gene: 10. CDR3 DNA: TGTGCCAGCTCACCACCGGGACTAGCGGGCATAACATCTTACAATGAGCAGTTCTTC. Amino acids: CASSPPGLAGITSYNEQFF.

CDR3 sequence (DNA): TGTGCCAGCAGCCAAGTACTAGCGGGAGGACCCAATGAGCAGTTCTTC. Protein sequence: CASSQVLAGGPNEQFF. The chain recombines TRBV14 with TRBJ2-1, with 12 nucleotides matching TRBD2. Per germline, CDR1 SGHDN and CDR2 FVKESK. The CDR3 covers 16 residues. J was trimmed by 6 bases and V by 1 base; bases with no gene match: 4.

V usage is TRBV19 and J usage is TRBJ2-5; possibly TRBD2 for D (6 bases). V was cut by 3 bases and J by 10 bases, with 15 bases left in between. The length of the CDR3 is 13 residues. Germline CDR1 and CDR2: LNHDA and SQIVND (reference sequence). The CDR3 region has the DNA TGTGCCAGTAGTATCAGGCGGGAAGGGAGCCAGTACTTC. Amino acid sequence: CASSIRREGSQYF.

The genes are TRBV19 and TRBJ1-2; D gene uncertain. Germline assignment: CDR1 LNHDA and CDR2 SQIVND (reference sequence). CDR3 length equals 14 residues. V was pared by 1 base and J by 4 bases, with 10 bases between. The CDR3 is CASSIVFYSYGYTF. DNA for the CDR3: TGTGCCAGTAGTATAGTTTTCTATTCCTATGGCTACACCTTC.

The chain combines TRBV4-1 with TRBJ2-1, with TRBD2 matching 12 bases. This CDR3 spans 17 amino acids. V trimming: 1 base; J trimming: 6 bases; junction bases outside the gene matches: 7. Per germline, CDR1 MGHRA and CDR2 YSYEKL. The CDR3, as DNA: TGCGCCAGCAGCCAAGTGCCGAGACTAGCGGGAGTCAATGAGCAGTTCTTC. Protein product: CASSQVPRLAGVNEQFF.

The J gene is TRBJ1-2, the V gene TRBV6-1, with TRBD1 identical over 7 bases. CDR3 length: 14 amino acids. After removal of 2 bases from V and 7 bases from J, the junction contained 7 bases not matched to a gene. Germline V gene data show CDR1 as MNHNS and CDR2 as SASEGT. The CDR3 loop reads CASSENRGGGGYTF. The CDR3 DNA is TGTGCCAGCAGTGAAAACAGGGGCGGTGGTGGCTACACCTTC.

This chain connects TRBV4-2 to TRBJ2-3; TRBD2 matches 10 bases. With V trimmed by 4 bases and J by 2 bases, 6 bases remained unmatched. The CDR3 spans 16 residues. The germline gives CDR1 LGHNA, CDR2 YNFKEQ. The CDR3 region is CASSRGTSGITDTQYF. CDR3 bases: TGTGCCAGCAGCCGCGGAACTAGCGGGATCACAGATACGCAGTATTTT.

The rearrangement links TRBV19 to TRBJ2-2; D is ambiguous. V lost 2 bases and J lost 4, with 8 bases in between. The CDR3 length is 14 residues. Germline V gene data show CDR1 as LNHDA and CDR2 as SQIVND (reference sequence). The CDR3: CASSIIAVTGELFF. CDR3 DNA sequence: TGTGCCAGTAGTATAATAGCAGTCACCGGGGAGCTGTTTTTT. Together with reference TRBV19 and TRBJ2-2, the CDR3 gives the full variable domain: DGGITQSPKYLFRKEGQNVTLSCEQNLNHDAMYWYRQDPGQGLRLIYYSQIVNDFQKGDIAEGYSVSREKKESFPLTVTSAQKNPTAFYLCASSIIAVTGELFFGEGSRLTVL.

The chain is built from TRBV15 and TRBJ1-6, with a weak D call TRBD1 (5 bases). V lost 2 bases and J lost 7, with 9 bases in between. CDR3 length equals 14 residues. The germline CDR1 and CDR2 sequences are LNHNV and YYDKDF (reference sequence). This CDR3 is CATSRIGENSPLHF. Written as DNA, the CDR3 is TGTGCCACCAGCAGAATAGGGGAAAATTCACCCCTCCACTTT.

The chain combines TRBV5-4 with TRBJ2-7, with 12 bases matching TRBD1. This CDR3 is built from 16 residues. With 2 bases clipped from V and 2 bases from J, the junction kept 5 bases outside the gene matches. Germline lookup yields CDR1 SGHNT and CDR2 YYREEE (reference sequence). CDR3 protein: CASSFGTGGLPYEQYF. The CDR3 bases are TGTGCCAGCAGCTTTGGGACAGGGGGCCTTCCCTACGAGCAGTACTTC.

The V and J genes are TRBV10-1 and TRBJ2-3; no reliable D call. CDR1 and CDR2 from the germline V gene are WNHNN and SYGVQD (reference sequence). With 1 base removed from V and 6 bases from J, the gap between germline ends came to 14 bases. This CDR3 spans 15 amino acids. As DNA, the CDR3 is TGCGCCAGCAGTGAGTGGTCTGGCTTGTTTGATACGCAGTATTTT. Its translation is CASSEWSGLFDTQYF.

The genes are TRBV12-3 or TRBV12-4 and TRBJ2-1; D not certain. V lost 3 bases to trimming and J lost 6 bases, with 6 bases between them. The CDR3 has 12 residues. DNA of the CDR3: TGTGCCAGCAGTTTTCCGGGCAATGAGCAGTTCTTC. Amino acids: CASSFPGNEQFF.

V usage is TRBV9 and J usage is TRBJ2-5; 11 positions agree with TRBD2. V gave up 2 bases and J gave up 5 bases; unmatched junction bases: 11. The germline CDR1 and CDR2 sequences are SGDLS and YYNGEE. The CDR3 length is 17 residues. The CDR3 region is CASSVGYSGGARETQYF. CDR3 coding DNA: TGTGCCAGCAGCGTGGGATATAGCGGGGGGGCCCGTGAGACCCAGTACTTC.

This sequence joins TRBV4-1 and TRBJ1-1, with no clear D. Germline values: CDR1 MGHRA, CDR2 YSYEKL. The CDR3 consists of 14 residues. V was clipped by 3 bases and J by 3 bases, with 11 bases between them. The CDR3, as DNA: TGCGCCAGCAGCCACAGACTAAGGGACACTGAAGCTTTCTTT. Protein product: CASSHRLRDTEAFF.

The rearrangement links TRBV5-4 to TRBJ1-2, with D maybe TRBD1 (6 bases). There are 14 residues in the CDR3. The V end lost 4 bases, the J end lost 0 bases, and 10 bases lay between the germline ends. Germline V gene data show CDR1 as SGHNT and CDR2 as YYREEE (reference sequence). CDR3 sequence (DNA): TGTGCCAGCAGCCAAACAGGGTCTAACTATGGCTACACCTTC. It encodes CASSQTGSNYGYTF.

The gene calls are TRBV5-3 and TRBJ2-1; 9 bases line up with TRBD2. TRBV5-3 is an open reading frame whose function is uncertain. V shed 4 bases, J shed 10 bases, and the junction held 12 bases outside the gene matches. This CDR3 is 15 amino acids long. The CDR3 DNA is TGTGCCAGAAGCAAGACCGGGACTAGCAGAGGGGAGCAGTTCTTC. Protein sequence: CARSKTGTSRGEQFF.

The V and J genes are TRBV27 and TRBJ2-7; 7 positions match TRBD1. After removal of 1 base from V and 6 bases from J, the junction contained 6 bases not matched to a gene. The length of the CDR3 is 14 residues. Germline CDR1 is MNHEY and CDR2 is SMNVEV (reference sequence). The CDR3: CASSLLGGVSEQYF. DNA for the CDR3: TGTGCCAGCAGTTTATTAGGGGGCGTGAGCGAGCAGTACTTC.

The chain is built from TRBV4-1 and TRBJ1-1; D might be TRBD1 (5 bases). Germline V gene sequence: CDR1 MGHRA, CDR2 YSYEKL. V lost 4 bases and J 1 base, leaving 16 bases between the germline ends. The CDR3 contains 16 residues. The CDR3 nucleotides read TGCGCCAGCAGCCTACCTCCGGACACCTCGAACACTGAAGCTTTCTTT. This codes for CASSLPPDTSNTEAFF.

The V gene is TRBV5-6, the J gene TRBJ2-3; 11 nucleotides align to TRBD2. The CDR3 extends over 16 amino acids. Germline CDR1 SGHDT, CDR2 YYEEEE. With V trimmed by 5 bases and J by 1 base, 6 bases remained unmatched. The DNA of the CDR3 is TGTGCCAGCAGGACACTAGCGGGGGCTGGCACAGATACGCAGTATTTT. This gives the protein CASRTLAGAGTDTQYF.

The rearrangement uses TRBV19 and TRBJ2-7, with TRBD2 matching 8 bases. This CDR3 has 15 amino acids. Germline trimming cut 2 bases from V and 3 bases from J; bases unmatched to any gene: 6. The germline gives CDR1 LNHDA, CDR2 SQIVND (reference sequence). The CDR3 DNA sequence: TGTGCCAGTAGTATATACGCGGGGGGCAACTACGAGCAGTACTTC. Protein sequence: CASSIYAGGNYEQYF.

The chain joins TRBV28 to TRBJ2-1, with TRBD1 as a possible D gene (6 bases). Germline V gives CDR1 MDHEN, CDR2 SYDVKM. V lost 6 bases, J lost 14 bases, and 32 bases lay in between. The CDR3 runs 17 residues. The CDR3 DNA sequence: TGTGCCAGCAGCGGGGACACTAGGGTGGTGGGGAGAGGGAAGGAGTTCTTC. This encodes CASSGDTRVVGRGKEFF.